This entry concerns a single T cell receptor beta chain. As yet, its antigen is unknown. A marrow graft followed busulfan-fludarabine conditioning, with cyclophosphamide on days +3 and +4. Assay used: immunoSEQ multiplex PCR; TCRdb lists only in-frame clones, some missing. Among 20,000 or so clones listed, about 86% were seen once. The entry originates in a study of T cells after posttransplantation cyclophosphamide. Study-wide findings and caveats: TRB overlap between skin or GI tissue T cells and blood was limited. Donor-recipient repertoire similarity was low at 1-2 months, rising over year one. After PTCy, TRB diversity resembled that of CNI/methotrexate controls.

Sample: PBMCs, taken after allogeneic stem cell transplant with posttransplant cyclophosphamide. This clonotype originated in a female patient between 30 and 45 years old who received an allogeneic stem cell transplant from an unrelated donor, was CMV-positive, and had no GVHD. Some T cells may have come from the graft donor.

The CDR3 nucleotides are TGTGCCAGCAGCTCCCTGGTGTCTAGCGGCAAAACCTACAATGAGCAGTTCTTC. This encodes CASSSLVSSGKTYNEQFF. The chain has TRBV7-3 and TRBJ2-1; 7 bases agree with TRBD2. V lost 4 bases, J lost 2 bases, and 14 bases stayed unmatched. Germline CDR1 SGHTA, CDR2 FQGTGA. CDR3 length equals 18 residues.